This T cell receptor (beta chain) was recovered during a study of blood T cell repertoires in COVID-19. Study background: Specimens from acute and convalescent COVID-19 originated in the United States, Italy and Spain. In each case, the material was cDNA or gDNA derived from T cells, B-cell-depleted T cells, or PBMCs.

The V end was cut by 0 bases, the J end by 7 bases, with 11 bases between. Germline values: CDR1 SGDLS, CDR2 YYNGEE. CDR3 length: 14 residues. As handled by the study authors: Estimation of nucleated cell counts relied on the amplification of reference gene primers. Libraries were prepared by immunoSEQ multiplex PCR; TCRdb keeps only in-frame clonotypes and omits some of them. The DNA was the basis for D and trimming; V, J and clone size are from that table. This table holds 150,000 to 200,000 clones, about three quarters found once. The sample taken for sequencing was peripheral blood. The chain combines TRBV9 with TRBJ2-1; D unresolved. This receptor was taken from an older woman with acute or convalescent COVID-19. The CDR3 region is CASSVGQTGNEQFF. The CDR3 region has the DNA TGTGCCAGCAGCGTAGGCCAGACTGGGAATGAGCAGTTCTTC.